This entry lists 8 T cell receptor beta chains sequenced from one sample in a study of PD-1 blockade in classical Hodgkin lymphoma (dated by TCRdb to between 2020 and 2021). The time point label, read with the paper, signifies: cycle 1 day 1 (C1D1), immediately before nivolumab initiation. All trial patients had relapsed after autologous stem cell transplantation, with cohorts A, B and C differing in prior brentuximab vedotin exposure. Libraries came from the immunoSEQ multiplex PCR assay. Not all clones reach the TCRdb copy of this immuneACCESS table, which keeps in-frame sequences only. Checked studies attribute under half of the gap to unresolved V genes and leave the rest unexplained. The sample table contains 25,000 or so clones; only one count was recorded for about two thirds of them. The top ten clonotypes cover about a sixth of the sample. The sequenced sample was peripheral blood mononuclear cells (PBMCs), obtained at baseline. Receptors were obtained from a human donor with classical Hodgkin lymphoma.

The CDR3 is CASRRLAGNTDTQYF. The DNA of the CDR3 is TGTGCCAGCAGACGACTAGCGGGAAACACAGATACGCAGTATTTT. The chain recombines TRBV7-2 with TRBJ2-3; 11 bases map to TRBD2. The CDR3 has 15 residues. Germline-derived CDR1 and CDR2 are SGHTA and FQGNSA. Unmatched junction bases numbered 4, after V lost 6 bases and J lost 2 bases.

This chain connects TRBV10-3 to TRBJ1-5; 8 positions agree with TRBD1. The ends lost 6 bases at V and 5 bases at J; junction bases unmatched: 3. The CDR3 spans 13 residues. Germline loops: CDR1 ENHRY, CDR2 SYGVKD. The CDR3 DNA follows: TGTGCCATCAGCCCGGACAGGGATCAGCCCCAGCATTTT. It translates to CAISPDRDQPQHF.

The chain is built from TRBV29-1 and TRBJ2-2; unclear D gene. The CDR3 has 14 amino acids. CDR1 SQVTM and CDR2 ANQGSEA come from the germline V gene. V was clipped by 3 bases and J by 5 bases, with 13 bases between them. The CDR3 sequence: CSVDVPGKTGELFF. CDR3 nucleotides: TGCAGCGTTGACGTACCCGGCAAGACCGGGGAGCTGTTTTTT.

CDR3 protein: CASSHRQALVYEQYF. The CDR3 DNA reads as TGTGCCAGCAGTCACCGACAGGCACTGGTTTACGAGCAGTACTTC. V gene TRBV28 combines with J gene TRBJ2-7; maybe TRBD1 (6 bases). The germline V gene has CDR1 MDHEN and CDR2 SYDVKM. V lost 5 bases, J lost 4 bases, and 18 bases lay in between. The CDR3 is 15 amino acids.

This clone was seen only once. The genes are TRBV5-4 and TRBJ2-7; 8 nucleotides align to TRBD1. V trimming: 3 bases; J trimming: 0 bases; junction bases outside the gene matches: 5. Per germline, CDR1 SGHNT and CDR2 YYREEE (reference sequence). The CDR3 loop spans 15 amino acids. This chain's CDR3 is CASSSGQASSYEQYF. The DNA for the CDR3 is TGTGCCAGCAGCTCGGGACAGGCGAGCTCCTACGAGCAGTACTTC.

This sequence joins TRBV5-3 and TRBJ2-7, with a tentative D call TRBD1 (6 bases). TRBV5-3 has ORF status, its function being uncertain. The CDR3 covers 15 residues. CDR3 in DNA: TGTGCCAGCAGCTTGGGCCCCAGGGGCTCCCACGAGCAGTACGTC. The encoded protein is CASSLGPRGSHEQYV.

The chain uses TRBV4-3 and TRBJ2-3, with TRBD1 matching over 12 bases. The junction had 9 bases not matched to a gene; V was cut back by 3 bases and J by 5 bases. The CDR3 is 17 amino acids. In germline, CDR1 is LGHNA, CDR2 YSLEER. CDR3 nucleotides: TGCGCCAGCAGCCAGGGCAGGGGACAGGGGGCGGGAGATACGCAGTATTTT. Translation: CASSQGRGQGAGDTQYF.

This chain connects TRBV11-2 to TRBJ2-5, with D perhaps TRBD2 (6 bases). The germline gives CDR1 SGHAT, CDR2 FQNNGV. The CDR3 consists of 13 residues. Trimming took off 2 bases at V and 7 bases at J, with 11 bases between the two ends. CDR3 coding DNA: TGTGCCAGCAGCTTATGGCTGGAGGGGACCCAGTACTTC. This codes for CASSLWLEGTQYF.